This TCR beta chain is drawn from a study of cytomegalovirus exposure and HLA in healthy donors. Findings and caveats of the study: Presence/absence analyses treated sequencing depth as roughly uniform across donors. Among TCR beta chains, those listed as cytomegalovirus-associated numbered over 150. An Asian-associated ancestry cluster reportedly showed fewer N-insertions than the approximately 660-donor mean in a later analysis.

Comments on this clone: Its target is not known.

The junction had 13 bases not matched to a gene; V was cut back by 3 bases and J by 0 bases. Germline CDR1 is SGDLS and CDR2 is YYNGEE. The CDR3 extends over 18 amino acids. It was with 60 Vbeta and 13 Jbeta primers that the PCR ran. Profiling relied on immunoSEQ multiplex PCR, and the TCRdb table lists in-frame clones only, not all of them. Here the sample spans about 200,000 clones, 65% to 85% being singletons. J is TRBJ1-1 and V is TRBV9; 8 bases are shared with TRBD1. Sequencing input: PBMCs. The TCR originated in a woman younger than 45 in good health and CMV-seronegative. In nucleotides, the CDR3 is TGTGCCAGCAGCGATGAGTCCGGGACAGGACTTATGAACACTGAAGCTTTCTTT. This sequence encodes CASSDESGTGLMNTEAFF.